This T cell receptor beta chain was sequenced in a study of T cell changes during pregnancy in multiple sclerosis. This table comes from immunoSEQ multiplex PCR, and its TCRdb copy is limited to in-frame clones, with some not included. This table holds about 100,000 clones, 92% found once. This CDR3 region has 15 residues. CDR1 MDHEN and CDR2 SYDVKM come from the germline V gene. The V gene end was trimmed by 2 bases and the J gene end by 4 bases; junction bases not matched to a gene: 7. The sequence came from a female donor with multiple sclerosis, enrolled in a pregnancy study. V and J are TRBV28 and TRBJ1-2; 7 bases are shared with TRBD1. The sample was peripheral blood, taken after pregnancy. As DNA, the CDR3 is TGTGCCAGCAGTTTAATACTGACAGGGTCCTATGGCTACACCTTC. Protein sequence: CASSLILTGSYGYTF.